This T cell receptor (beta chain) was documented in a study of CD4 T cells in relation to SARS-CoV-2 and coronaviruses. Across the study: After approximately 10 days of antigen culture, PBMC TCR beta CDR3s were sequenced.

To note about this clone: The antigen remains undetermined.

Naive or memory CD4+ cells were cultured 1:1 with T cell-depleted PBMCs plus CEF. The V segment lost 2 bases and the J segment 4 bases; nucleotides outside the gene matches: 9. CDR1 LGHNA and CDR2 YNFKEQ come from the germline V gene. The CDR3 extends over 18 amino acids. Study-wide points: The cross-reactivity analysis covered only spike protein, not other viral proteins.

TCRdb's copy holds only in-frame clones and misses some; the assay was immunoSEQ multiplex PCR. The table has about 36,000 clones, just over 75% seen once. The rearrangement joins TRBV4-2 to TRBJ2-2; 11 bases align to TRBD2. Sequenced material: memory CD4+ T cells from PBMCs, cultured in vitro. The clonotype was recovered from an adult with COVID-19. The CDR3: CASSQIHTGTSGTGELFF. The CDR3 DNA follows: TGTGCCAGCAGCCAAATTCACACCGGGACTAGCGGCACCGGGGAGCTGTTTTTT.